Listed below are T cell receptor beta chains from one sample, sequenced in a study of vaccination and CD4 T cells after COVID-19. Which antigens these TCRs recognize remains unknown. TCRdb re-called the PCR reads through MiXCR, storing one row per CDR3 protein. The sample shows approximately 10,000 distinct CDR3 sequences, roughly three fifths of them seen only once. The sequences come from cultured CD4+ T cells from blood, collected after SARS-CoV-2 vaccination. The receptors stem from a human donor with COVID-19. Both conserved end residues are trimmed from each CDR3.

>TRBV20-1|TRBJ2-3
SAREGGRGTTDTQY
>TRBV15|TRBJ1-4
ATSRRGQGSEKLF
>TRBV20-1|TRBJ1-1
SARDRLQGTEAF
>TRBV2|TRBJ2-3
ASGGVGTDTQY
>TRBV6-2/TRBV6-3|TRBJ1-5
ASSYVPGNSNQPQH
>TRBV20-1|TRBJ2-5
SASLGIPETQY
>TRBV10-3|TRBJ2-2
AIPIQGANTGELF
>TRBV19|TRBJ1-2
ASAGRDGNYGYT
>TRBV5-6|TRBJ2-2
ASSLSGGRNTGELF
>TRBV6-5|TRBJ2-5
ASSYQQGVGETQY
>TRBV6-7|TRBJ1-6
ASRLGEVNSPLH
>TRBV6-1|TRBJ1-2
ASSKTPAGHGYT
>TRBV28|TRBJ2-7
ASRTSGSSYEQY
>TRBV2|TRBJ1-6
ASVISSYNSPLH
>TRBV4-1|TRBJ2-7
ASSQAGAGYEQY
>TRBV7-2|TRBJ2-7
ASSGDRGRYEQY
>TRBV25-1|TRBJ1-6
ASSVDRNSPLH
>TRBV20-1|TRBJ1-5
SAGGEGSNQPQH
>TRBV30|TRBJ1-2
AFRHGTGLVHGYT
>TRBV6-1|TRBJ2-7
ASSPGLREQY
>TRBV6-1|TRBJ1-1
ASSQVKNTEAF
>TRBV27|TRBJ2-2
ASSLGQGTGELF
>TRBV19|TRBJ1-1
ASSPNVGPSTEAF
>TRBV20-1|TRBJ1-1
SAREAGSLPEAF
>TRBV7-8|TRBJ2-2
ATRQESNTGELF
>TRBV20-1|TRBJ2-3
SARGPTSGGTDTQY
>TRBV7-2|TRBJ1-6
ASSLEQGNSPLH
>TRBV7-6|TRBJ1-2
ASSLDGDNYGYT
>TRBV28|TRBJ2-7
ASGTGTYEQY
>TRBV7-9|TRBJ1-2
ASSQSGRELRGYT
>TRBV27|TRBJ1-1
ASSPWDMNTEAF
>TRBV6-4|TRBJ2-7
ASSDYDRYEQY
>TRBV7-2|TRBJ1-5
ASSLESGGRQPQH
>TRBV2|TRBJ2-7
ASSEVPQAYEQY
>TRBV7-2|TRBJ2-5
ASSRAAARETQY
>TRBV19|TRBJ2-3
ASSAPLAGVTDTQY
>TRBV20-1|TRBJ1-6
SARDRAIYNSPLH
>TRBV20-1|TRBJ2-5
SARGHTGFQETQY
>TRBV7-9|TRBJ2-3
ASSQGVTTSTDTQY
>TRBV4-1|TRBJ1-2
ASSQGLTENYGYT